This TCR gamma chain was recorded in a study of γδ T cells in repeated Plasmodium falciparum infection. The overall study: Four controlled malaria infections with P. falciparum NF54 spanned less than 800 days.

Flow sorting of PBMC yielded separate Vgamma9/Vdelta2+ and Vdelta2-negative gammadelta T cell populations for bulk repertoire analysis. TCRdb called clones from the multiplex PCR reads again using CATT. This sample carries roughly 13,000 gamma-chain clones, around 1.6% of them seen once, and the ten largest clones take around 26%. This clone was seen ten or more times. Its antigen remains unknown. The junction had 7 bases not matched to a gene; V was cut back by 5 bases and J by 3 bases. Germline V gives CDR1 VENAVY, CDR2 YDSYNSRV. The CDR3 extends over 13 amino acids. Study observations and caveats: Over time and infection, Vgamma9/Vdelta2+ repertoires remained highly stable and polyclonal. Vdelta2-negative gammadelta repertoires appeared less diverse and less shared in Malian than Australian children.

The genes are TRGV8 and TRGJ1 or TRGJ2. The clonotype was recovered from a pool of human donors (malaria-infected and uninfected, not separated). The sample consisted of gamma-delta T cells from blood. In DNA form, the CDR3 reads TGTGCCACCTGGGGAACCCTTTATTATAAGAAACTCTTT. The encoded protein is CATWGTLYYKKLF.